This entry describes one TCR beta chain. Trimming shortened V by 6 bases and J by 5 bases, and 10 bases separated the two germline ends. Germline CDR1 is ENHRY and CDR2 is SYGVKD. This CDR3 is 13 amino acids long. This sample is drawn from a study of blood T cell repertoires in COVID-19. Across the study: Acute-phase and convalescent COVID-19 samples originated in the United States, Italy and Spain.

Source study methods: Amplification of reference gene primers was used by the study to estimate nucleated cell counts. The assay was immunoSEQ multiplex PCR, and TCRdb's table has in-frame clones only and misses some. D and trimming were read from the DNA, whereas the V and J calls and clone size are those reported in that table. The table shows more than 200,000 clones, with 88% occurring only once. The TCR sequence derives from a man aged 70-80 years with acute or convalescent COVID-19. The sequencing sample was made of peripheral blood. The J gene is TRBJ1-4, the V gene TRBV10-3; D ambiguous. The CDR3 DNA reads TGTGCCATCAGCCCCGGGTCCAATGAAAAACTGTTTTTT. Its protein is CAISPGSNEKLFF.